This TCR beta chain was profiled in a study of CD8 T cells in Susac syndrome. This clonotype was recorded only once. CDR1 SNHLY and CDR2 FYNNEI come from the germline V gene. V was cut by 7 bases and J by 5 bases, with 18 bases left in between. There are 15 residues in the CDR3. A quantity of about 0.5 to 1 ug RNA underwent reverse transcription using random hexamers. TCRdb called the immunoSEQ multiplex PCR reads again in MiXCR, with one record for every CDR3 protein. The sample records roughly 180,000 distinct CDR3 sequences, roughly 95% being singletons. The rearrangement uses TRBV2 and TRBJ1-5; D is unclear. Sequencing was carried out using CD4+ T cells from PBMCs. The receptor was isolated from a human donor in good health. CDR3 nucleotide sequence: TGTGCCAGCACCCTCGAGACGGGGTCCTATCAGCCCCAGCATTTT. Protein: CASTLETGSYQPQHF.